This T cell receptor beta chain was sequenced in a study of blood T cell repertoires in COVID-19. The protocol was immunoSEQ multiplex PCR, while the TCRdb copy is restricted to in-frame clones and leaves out a portion. The sample includes about 310,000 clones, 89% of them seen just once. Recovery meant two consecutive negative NP/OP PCR tests, professional clearance, or resolved symptoms. The CDR3 is 17 amino acids. J was trimmed by 6 bases and V by 0 bases; bases with no gene match: 11. Germline loops: CDR1 SGDLS, CDR2 YYNGEE. This TCR came from a man between 60 and 70 years old who had recovered from COVID-19. The chain carries TRBV9 and TRBJ2-2; 7 positions match TRBD2. Specimen: PBMCs or T cells enriched from blood (not recorded which). The CDR3 reads CASSVVGAGEGSGELFF. In nucleotides, the CDR3 is TGTGCCAGCAGCGTAGTAGGGGCGGGAGAGGGATCCGGGGAGCTGTTTTTT.